What follows is one T cell receptor (beta chain) and its context. The target of this receptor is not known. No much larger clone is present one base from it, and per-base qualities are unavailable. This sample is drawn from a study of blood T cell repertoires in COVID-19 (dated by TCRdb to between 2020 and 2021). For the study in its entirety: Samples from collaborators originated in the United States, Italy and Spain and spanned both the acute and convalescent phases of COVID-19. Where HLA class I and class II types were available, the types were taken from metadata supplied by the sample provider, not from assay-based typing. The prospective study material was composed of cDNA or gDNA derived from T cells, B-cell-depleted T cells, or PBMCs. The samples were drawn from two sources: the first 160 participants of the ongoing ImmuneRACE study, and 1,254 subjects contributed by 6 global collaborators. The repertoires were released in a freely available public database intended as a resource for research on the immune response to SARS-CoV-2. Subjects who had been exposed to COVID-19, were actively infected with it, or had recovered from it provided the deeply sampled blood TCRbeta repertoires that made up the dataset. A de-identified subject ID, COVID-19 status, age in years and sex were almost always included in the sample metadata. Broad study findings and their caveats: Clinical and demographic metadata were provided uncurated, with the amount varying by source and participant.

CDR1 and CDR2, looked up from the germline V gene, are SNHLY and FYNNEI. Germline trimming: 7 bases from V, 2 bases from J; junction bases outside gene matches: 8. The CDR3, from cysteine to phenylalanine, totals 15 residues. Kept here is only the CDR3 DNA, which spans 45 bases and is read in frame from base 1. The collaborating institutions used their own protocols to collect whole blood in K2EDTA tubes. For TCRbeta analysis, collaborator samples were shipped as frozen whole blood, as isolated PBMCs, or as DNA extracted from either sample type. TCRbeta CDR3 regions were amplified from genomic DNA using the immunoSEQ Assay, a bias-controlled multiplex PCR. The authors processed their data as follows. Within the assay, amplification of reference gene primers was used to estimate how many nucleated cells each sample contained. Sequence reads were collapsed and filtered to measure the absolute abundance of every unique TCRbeta CDR3 rearrangement. For each sample, productive Simpson clonality was calculated as the square root of Simpson's diversity index over productive rearrangements. TCRdb took over this immuneACCESS table, retaining in-frame rearrangements with V and J assigned. Such tables are incomplete; in checked studies, under half of the missing clones stem from an unresolved V gene, and the remainder is unexplained. The V and J calls and the clone size are those of that table, but D and trimming were determined from the DNA. For this sample there are roughly 70,000 clones; 70% to 90% appear just once. The top ten constitute around 2.5% of the sample.

The chain employs TRBV2 and TRBJ2-1; TRBD1 aligns with 7 central bases. The clonotype comes from a man in his 70s with active or convalescent COVID-19. The specimen sequenced was peripheral blood. The DNA is as follows: TGTGCCAGCACCCGACAGGGTGGAACCTACAATGAGCAGTTCTTC. It codes for CASTRQGGTYNEQFF.